This note documents a single T cell receptor (beta chain) sequence. The antigen is not known. V was trimmed by 6 bases and J by 5 bases, leaving 16 bases between them. Per germline, CDR1 LNHDA and CDR2 SQIVND (reference sequence). The CDR3 covers 14 residues. The donors were in the 120-subject validation cohort; that cohort was separate from the approximately 700-subject first cohort. The data belong to a study of cytomegalovirus exposure and HLA in healthy donors. Overall study results and limits: The TCR clusters that emerged in the first cohort tended, a later analysis found, to co-occur in the approximately 130 validation repertoires. TCR beta chains numbering some 160 were designated cytomegalovirus-associated. Testing in vitro showed a few CMV-associated chains specific for CMV antigens.

Generated by immunoSEQ multiplex PCR, the TCRdb table keeps only in-frame clones and is missing some. The sample lists some 170,000 clones, approximately 96% occurring once. Sequenced sample: PBMCs. The source of this sequence is a woman under 30 in good health and CMV-seronegative. The chain recombines TRBV19 with TRBJ1-1, with D possibly matching TRBD1 (5 bases). For the CDR3, the DNA is TGTGCCAGTAGCCCCAAGGCCGGGGGGACTGAAGCTTTCTTT. This sequence encodes CASSPKAGGTEAFF.